What follows are 15 T cell receptor beta chains derived from one specimen sequenced in a study of tumour-infiltrating T cells in Burkitt lymphoma. Repertoires were generated with immunoSEQ multiplex PCR, while TCRdb's copy carries only in-frame clones and drops some. The sample lists more than 8,500 clones; 62% were seen once. The specimen sequenced was tumor tissue. The origin of the receptors is a human donor with diffuse large B-cell lymphoma.

The chain couples TRBV18 to TRBJ2-7; the D is unclear. The CDR3 has 13 amino acids. The germline CDR1 and CDR2 sequences are KGHSH and LQKENI. Trimming took 3 bases from V and 4 from J, leaving 10 bases between them. The CDR3: CASSPERFYEQYF. DNA of the CDR3: TGTGCCAGCTCACCGGAGAGGTTTTACGAGCAGTACTTC.

This clone appeared once. V gene TRBV27 combines with J gene TRBJ2-2; weak D call: TRBD1 (6 bases). CDR1 and CDR2 from the germline V gene are MNHEY and SMNVEV (reference sequence). Trimming left V 8 bases short and J 4 bases short, with 26 bases between. This CDR3 is built from 18 residues. DNA of the CDR3: TGTGCCAGCCGAAAGGAATCTTACAGGGCCCCGGGCACCGGGGAGCTGTTTTTT. Translating gives CASRKESYRAPGTGELFF.

The rearrangement uses TRBV2 and TRBJ2-5; TRBD1 might be the D (5 bases). The germline gives CDR1 SNHLY, CDR2 FYNNEI. This CDR3 region has 15 residues. Trimming removed 3 bases at V and 4 bases at J, with 15 bases between. DNA of the CDR3: TGTGCCAGCAGTGAGACAATCCAGGGCCGAGAGACCCAGTACTTC. This sequence encodes CASSETIQGRETQYF.

The chain links TRBV10-3 to TRBJ2-7; a possible D gene is TRBD2 (7 bases). The CDR3 has 13 residues. Trimming removed 3 bases at V and 5 bases at J, with 11 bases between. Germline V lookup: CDR1 ENHRY, CDR2 SYGVKD. As DNA, the CDR3 is TGTGCCATCAGTGATATAGGGGGGGACGAGCAGTACTTC. It encodes CAISDIGGDEQYF.

The CDR3 here is CASSARDSSSPLHF. In DNA form, the CDR3 reads TGTGCCAGCAGCGCTCGGGACAGCTCATCACCCCTCCACTTT. The chain joins TRBV5-6 to TRBJ1-6; TRBD1 matches at 7 bases. This CDR3 has 14 amino acids. The V and J ends lost 4 bases and 10 bases, in that order; junction bases with no gene match: 8. Germline CDR1 reads SGHDT; CDR2 reads YYEEEE.

The gene calls are TRBV18 and TRBJ1-1; no firm D call. Germline CDR1 reads KGHSH; CDR2 reads LQKENI. The length of the CDR3 is 11 residues. Trimming cost V 3 bases and J 8 bases, with 7 bases left between them. The CDR3 coding sequence is TGTGCCAGCTCACCTTCGGGGGAAGCTTTCTTT. It codes for CASSPSGEAFF.

The chain is built from TRBV6-5 and TRBJ2-7, with TRBD2 matching 7 bases. Germline V gene sequence: CDR1 MNHEY, CDR2 SVGAGI. J lost 3 bases, V lost 8 bases, and 1 base had no gene match. CDR3 length: 11 amino acids. CDR3 DNA sequence: TGTGCCAGCGGGGAGGGCTACGAGCAGTACTTC. Translation gives CASGEGYEQYF.

The chain carries TRBV27 and TRBJ2-3, with 8 bases fitting TRBD2. With V trimmed by 7 bases and J by 1 base, 4 bases remained unmatched. The germline gives CDR1 MNHEY, CDR2 SMNVEV (reference sequence). This CDR3 comprises 14 residues. CDR3 sequence reads: CASTPAGGTDTQYF. The CDR3 DNA follows: TGTGCCAGCACTCCAGCGGGAGGCACAGATACGCAGTATTTT.

The chain uses TRBV10-3 and TRBJ2-1; 10 nucleotides match TRBD2. Per germline, CDR1 ENHRY and CDR2 SYGVKD. The V gene end was trimmed by 3 bases and the J gene end by 4 bases; junction bases not matched to a gene: 3. This CDR3 is 15 amino acids long. CDR3 in amino acids: CAISDRTSGYNEQFF. In DNA, the CDR3 is TGTGCCATCAGTGATCGGACTAGCGGATACAATGAGCAGTTCTTC.

This clone has only a few counts. V is TRBV6-5 and J is TRBJ2-3; D ambiguous. This CDR3 contains 14 residues. The germline V gene encodes CDR1 MNHEY and CDR2 SVGAGI. Trimming stripped 2 bases from V and 4 bases from J, with 10 bases between. This chain's CDR3 is CASSYETASDTQYF. The CDR3 nucleotides are TGTGCCAGCAGTTACGAAACAGCATCAGATACGCAGTATTTT.

The chain carries TRBV7-8 and TRBJ2-7, with D possibly being TRBD2 (6 bases). Germline CDR1 SGHVS, CDR2 FQNEAQ. This CDR3 has 15 amino acids. V lost 3 bases and J 2 bases, leaving 14 bases between the germline ends. The chain's CDR3 is CASSLDAGPTYEQYF. The CDR3 bases are TGTGCCAGCAGCTTGGACGCGGGGCCAACCTACGAGCAGTACTTC.

The J gene is TRBJ1-2, the V gene TRBV4-1; 8 nucleotides match TRBD1. The CDR3 is 16 amino acids. Germline-derived CDR1 and CDR2 are MGHRA and YSYEKL. Unmatched junction bases numbered 10, after V lost 0 bases and J lost 7 bases. This chain's CDR3 is CASSQDQADRVTGYTF. CDR3 bases: TGCGCCAGCAGCCAAGATCAGGCGGACAGGGTAACTGGCTACACCTTC.

Only a few counts were recorded for this clone. CDR3 bases: TGTGCCTGGGACAGGGGCAATCAGCCCCAGCATTTT. Translating gives CAWDRGNQPQHF. The genes are TRBV30 and TRBJ1-5; TRBD1 agrees at 7 bases. Germline loops: CDR1 GTSNPN, CDR2 SVGIG (reference sequence). V gave up 5 bases and J gave up 2 bases; unmatched junction bases: 0. The CDR3 consists of 12 residues.

V and J are TRBV27 and TRBJ1-2, with 8 bases aligning to TRBD1. There are 14 residues in the CDR3. The germline CDR1 and CDR2 sequences are MNHEY and SMNVEV (reference sequence). The junction had 6 bases not matched to a gene; V was cut back by 3 bases and J by 6 bases. The CDR3 region has the DNA TGTGCCAGCAGTTTCACAGGGGGGATTGATGGCTACACCTTC. Translated, it gives CASSFTGGIDGYTF.

V and J are TRBV5-1 and TRBJ1-3; the D gene is possibly TRBD1 (6 bases). The CDR3 extends over 17 amino acids. In germline, CDR1 is SGHRS, CDR2 YFSETQ. Trimming cost V 0 bases and J 5 bases, with 18 bases left between them. CDR3 sequence: CASSLGEWTEHRNTIYF. The CDR3 nucleotides read TGCGCCAGCAGCTTGGGCGAATGGACAGAACATAGAAACACCATATATTTT.